This T cell receptor (beta chain) was documented in a study of technical replicates of blood from a few donors. Some clones are missing from TCRdb's copy, which holds only in-frame ones; the method was immunoSEQ multiplex PCR. The sample has around 78,000 clones, approximately 95% seen once. Germline-derived CDR1 and CDR2 are LNHDA and SQIVND (reference sequence). V shed 4 bases and J 0 bases; nucleotides not matched to a gene: 4. This CDR3 contains 15 residues. Sequencing was done on a sample of T cells isolated from PBMCs. The clonotype comes from a human donor in good health. The V gene is TRBV19, the J gene TRBJ1-1; 8 bases fit TRBD1. CDR3 amino acids: CASSTGQAMNTEAFF. The CDR3 region has the DNA TGTGCCAGTAGTACGGGACAGGCGATGAACACTGAAGCTTTCTTT.